This section outlines one TCR beta chain sequence together with its context. Its antigen is currently unknown. These data come from a study of naive and memory T cell subsets. Study results and caveats: Far more TCRs reportedly came from tuberculin skin test site biopsies.

Ligated cDNA underwent four rounds of PCR with nested alpha and beta constant region primers and SP2. In TCRdb, the UMI-ligation and nested PCR reads were re-called with MiXCR into one record per CDR3 protein. The table includes some 14,000 distinct CDR3 sequences, 4.5% to 6.5% detected once. As for treatment: skin biopsy from PPD injection site in Mantoux-positive individual. A UMI-containing oligonucleotide was joined by 3' ligation to the TCR cDNA template. Tuberculin skin test biopsies were taken where PPD was injected in Mantoux-positive people. Unsorted total RNA, about 1 to 1000 ng, was DNase treated before reverse transcription. The sample here was skin, taken from a tuberculin skin test site. The receptor's source is an adult in good health.

In nucleotides, the CDR3 is TGTGCCAGCAAAGGGTATGGGTCCGGGGCGACCAAAAACATTCAGTACTTC. Its translation: CASKGYGSGATKNIQYF. This chain uses TRBV27 with TRBJ2-4; D tentatively reads TRBD1 or TRBD2 (5 bases each). Between the trimmed V and J ends, which lost 7 bases and 2 bases, there was a span of 21 bases. The length of the CDR3 is 17 residues. Germline assignment: CDR1 MNHEY and CDR2 SMNVEV (reference sequence).